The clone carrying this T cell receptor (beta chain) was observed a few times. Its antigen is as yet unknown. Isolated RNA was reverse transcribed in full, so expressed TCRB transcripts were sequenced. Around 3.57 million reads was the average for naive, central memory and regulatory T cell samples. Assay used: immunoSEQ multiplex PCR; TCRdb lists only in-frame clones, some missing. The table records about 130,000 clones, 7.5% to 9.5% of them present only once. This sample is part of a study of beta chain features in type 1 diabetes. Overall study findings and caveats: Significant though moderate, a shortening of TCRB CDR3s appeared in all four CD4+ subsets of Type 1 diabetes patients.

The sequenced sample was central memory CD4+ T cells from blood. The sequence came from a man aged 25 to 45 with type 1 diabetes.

CDR3 sequence: CASSLRVGQGNLHF. In DNA form, the CDR3 reads TGCGCCAGCAGCTTAAGAGTTGGACAGGGGAATCTCCACTTT. The rearrangement uses TRBV5-1 and TRBJ1-6, with 9 bases that match TRBD1. CDR1 and CDR2 (germline): SGHRS, YFSETQ. The CDR3 covers 14 residues. Trimming removed 2 bases from V and 16 bases from J; junction bases left unmatched: 10.